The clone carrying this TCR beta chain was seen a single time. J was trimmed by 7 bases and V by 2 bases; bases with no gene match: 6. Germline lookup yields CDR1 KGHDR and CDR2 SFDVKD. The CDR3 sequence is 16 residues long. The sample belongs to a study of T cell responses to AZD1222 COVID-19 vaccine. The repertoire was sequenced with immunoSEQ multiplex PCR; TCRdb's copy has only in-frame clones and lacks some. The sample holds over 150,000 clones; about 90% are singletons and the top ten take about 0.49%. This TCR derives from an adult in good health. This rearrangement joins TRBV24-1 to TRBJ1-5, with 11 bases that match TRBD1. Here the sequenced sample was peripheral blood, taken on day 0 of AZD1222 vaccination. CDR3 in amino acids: CATSDSGQGAVQPQHF. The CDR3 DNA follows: TGTGCCACCAGTGATTCTGGACAGGGGGCTGTCCAGCCCCAGCATTTT.